The 18 T cell receptor beta chains given below trace back to one sample, sequenced in a study of cytomegalovirus exposure and HLA in healthy donors. The PCR used 60 Vbeta and 13 Jbeta primers. TCRdb keeps only in-frame clones here, not all; method: immunoSEQ multiplex PCR. Among roughly 130,000 clones listed, around 80% were seen once. Sequencing was carried out using PBMCs. All receptors derive from a young man in good health and CMV-seronegative.

This clone was recorded only once. The J gene is TRBJ2-5, the V gene TRBV27; D unclear. This CDR3 contains 13 residues. V shed 6 bases and J shed 2 bases, with 10 bases lying between them. CDR1 MNHEY and CDR2 SMNVEV come from the germline V gene (reference sequence). This CDR3 reads CASSVFRQETQYF. CDR3 coding DNA: TGTGCCAGCAGCGTATTCAGGCAAGAGACCCAGTACTTC.

This clone was seen only a few times. The CDR3 sequence: CASSYTRGEQYF. The CDR3 nucleotides are TGTGCCAGCAGTTACACCAGGGGTGAGCAGTACTTC. The gene calls are TRBV6-6 and TRBJ2-7, with a possible D match to TRBD1 (6 bases). This CDR3 spans 12 amino acids. V dropped 2 bases and J dropped 7 bases, with 9 bases sitting between them. The V gene's germline CDR1 is MNHNY and CDR2 SVGAGI (reference sequence).

The chain couples TRBV5-1 to TRBJ2-7; 10 nucleotides line up with TRBD2. The germline gives CDR1 SGHRS, CDR2 YFSETQ. This CDR3 contains 16 residues. The junction had 7 bases not matched to a gene; V was cut back by 2 bases and J by 2 bases. The CDR3 sequence is CASSLRRTSGPYEQYF. In nucleotides, the CDR3 is TGCGCCAGCAGCTTAAGACGGACTAGCGGCCCCTACGAGCAGTACTTC.

In regard to this clone: A read error may produce the germline difference seen at one junction end. The V call is TRBV5-4, the J call TRBJ2-3; 10 nucleotides align to TRBD2. The germline gives CDR1 SGHNT, CDR2 YYREEE (reference sequence). This CDR3 has 17 amino acids. CDR3 residues: CASSSGLLAGGTDTQYF. Written as DNA, the CDR3 is TGTGCCAGCAGCTCAGGGCTATTAGCGGGGGGCACTGATACGCAGTATTTT.

J is TRBJ2-1 and V is TRBV18; TRBD1 aligns across 10 bases. J gave up 14 bases and V 3 bases, and 10 bases lay outside the gene matches. Germline V gene lookup returns CDR1 KGHSH and CDR2 LQKENI. The CDR3 extends over 14 amino acids. CDR3 bases: TGTGCCAGCTCACCGCTTGGGGACAGGGGATTAAAGTTCTTC. This gives the protein CASSPLGDRGLKFF.

The CDR3 region has the DNA TGCGCCAGCAGCTTGGAGCGGACGGGCGGGACTGAAGCTTTCTTT. It translates to CASSLERTGGTEAFF. The V and J genes are TRBV5-1 and TRBJ1-1; D call uncertain. CDR1 SGHRS and CDR2 YFSETQ come from the germline V gene. Trimming pared 0 bases from V and 5 bases from J, leaving 14 bases between. The CDR3 contains 15 residues.

The chain recombines TRBV27 with TRBJ2-5; no definite D call. The V end was cut by 1 base, the J end by 2 bases, with 8 bases between. Germline CDR1 MNHEY, CDR2 SMNVEV (reference sequence). The CDR3 has 14 residues. The CDR3 region has the DNA TGTGCCAGCAGTTTATTCCCTAATCAAGAGACCCAGTACTTC. This gives the protein CASSLFPNQETQYF.

This chain links TRBV18 with TRBJ2-3, with D hard to call. V was shortened by 2 bases and J by 0 bases, with 9 bases between the two germline ends. The CDR3 length is 15 residues. The germline CDR1 and CDR2 sequences are KGHSH and LQKENI. The CDR3 DNA is TGTGCCAGCTCACCATTCCCGGGTAGCACAGATACGCAGTATTTT. Its translation: CASSPFPGSTDTQYF.

The chain is built from TRBV29-1 and TRBJ2-1, with D possibly being TRBD1 (6 bases). Germline loops: CDR1 SQVTM, CDR2 ANQGSEA. Trimming shortened V by 7 bases and J by 8 bases, and 18 bases separated the two germline ends. This CDR3 is 13 amino acids long. CDR3 amino acids: CSGRGGADYEQFF. The CDR3 DNA reads TGCAGCGGTCGTGGGGGCGCGGATTATGAGCAGTTCTTC.

The V and J genes are TRBV6-5 and TRBJ2-7; 12 nucleotides align to TRBD1. V shed 2 bases, J shed 2 bases, and the junction held 4 bases outside the gene matches. The germline V gene has CDR1 MNHEY and CDR2 SVGAGI. The CDR3 sequence is 16 residues long. This chain's CDR3 is CASSYAGTGGPYEQYF. For the CDR3, the DNA is TGTGCCAGCAGTTACGCCGGGACAGGGGGCCCCTACGAGCAGTACTTC.

This clone is a singleton in its sample. The gene calls are TRBV7-2 and TRBJ2-5, with a weak D call TRBD2 (7 bases). CDR1 is SGHTA, CDR2 FQGNSA, per germline. V gave up 2 bases and J gave up 4 bases, with 11 bases separating them. The CDR3 sequence is 14 residues long. This CDR3 is CASSLFGGRETQYF. The CDR3 nucleotides read TGTGCCAGCAGCTTATTCGGGGGGCGAGAGACCCAGTACTTC.

This chain connects TRBV27 to TRBJ1-1, with a weak D call TRBD1 (5 bases). V was cut by 2 bases and J by 6 bases, with 13 bases left in between. From germline, CDR1 is MNHEY and CDR2 SMNVEV (reference sequence). The CDR3 is 14 amino acids. CDR3 sequence reads: CASSLRTGGAEAFF. In nucleotides, the CDR3 is TGTGCCAGCAGTTTACGTACCGGAGGGGCTGAAGCTTTCTTT.

A note on this clone: This same CDR3 is encoded by further DNA sequences in the sample. The chain links TRBV20-1 to TRBJ2-5; D not certain. Germline CDR1 and CDR2: DFQATT and SNEGSKA (reference sequence). The CDR3 runs to 11 residues. Trimming stripped 4 bases from V and 5 bases from J, with 8 bases between. This CDR3 is CSAIPLETQYF. CDR3 bases: TGCAGTGCTATCCCCTTGGAGACCCAGTACTTC.

Only a few counts were recorded for this clone. The chain employs TRBV7-3 and TRBJ1-3; a weak D match, TRBD1 (6 bases). The CDR3 has 17 residues. Germline V gene lookup returns CDR1 SGHTA and CDR2 FQGTGA. Between the trimmed V and J ends, which lost 5 bases and 0 bases, there was a span of 17 bases. The CDR3 spells CASSPRQALSSGNTIYF. The CDR3 nucleotides read TGTGCCAGCAGCCCCCGACAGGCTCTCAGCTCTGGAAACACCATATATTTT. The full variable domain, with the rest looked up from reference TRBV7-3 and TRBJ1-3, is GAGVSQTPSNKVTEKGKYVELRCDPISGHTALYWYRQSLGQGPEFLIYFQGTGAADDSGLPNDRFFAVRPEGSVSTLKIQRTERGDSAVYLCASSPRQALSSGNTIYFGEGSWLTVV.

This rearrangement joins TRBV18 to TRBJ2-1; no reliable D call. The V gene lost 6 bases and the J gene lost 2 bases, with 14 bases spanning the gap. CDR1 and CDR2 (germline): KGHSH, LQKENI. The CDR3 covers 15 residues. Here the CDR3 reads CASSPEAPPYNEQFF. CDR3 DNA: TGTGCCAGCTCTCCCGAAGCTCCCCCCTACAATGAGCAGTTCTTC.

V gene TRBV28 combines with J gene TRBJ1-5; 7 bases match TRBD1. This CDR3 comprises 14 residues. After removal of 5 bases from V and 6 bases from J, the junction contained 7 bases not matched to a gene. Germline lookup yields CDR1 MDHEN and CDR2 SYDVKM. The CDR3 region is CASSLRDSAQPQHF. In DNA form, the CDR3 reads TGTGCCAGCAGTCTAAGGGACAGCGCTCAGCCCCAGCATTTT.

V is TRBV5-6 and J is TRBJ1-4; the D gene is possibly TRBD1 (5 bases). V gave up 2 bases and J gave up 8 bases, with 10 bases separating them. This CDR3 region has 13 residues. The germline V gene has CDR1 SGHDT and CDR2 YYEEEE. This CDR3 is CASSFGRAEKLFF. In DNA form, the CDR3 reads TGTGCCAGCAGCTTCGGCAGGGCGGAAAAACTGTTTTTT.

J is TRBJ1-5 and V is TRBV27; 8 nucleotides line up with TRBD1. There are 16 residues in the CDR3. After removal of 4 bases from V and 6 bases from J, the junction contained 11 bases not matched to a gene. CDR1 is MNHEY, CDR2 SMNVEV, per germline (reference sequence). CDR3 amino acids: CASSSGQGRLLQPQHF. CDR3 nucleotide sequence: TGTGCCAGCAGTTCAGGACAGGGCCGATTGCTTCAGCCCCAGCATTTT.